This T cell receptor (beta chain) was captured by sequencing in a study of T cell repertoires in cytomegalovirus infection. The study's findings and limits: The ex vivo response was dominated by HLA-C-restricted CMV-specific TCR beta clonotypes. Using cumulative public TCR beta family frequency, the authors identified those who carried CMV together with the relevant HLA.

In this sample, this clonotype turned up many times. Antigen unknown. MiXCR, applied by TCRdb to the reads, yields one record per CDR3 protein. The sample has 450,000 to 550,000 distinct CDR3 sequences, approximately 15% seen once. The V gene's germline CDR1 is SGHVS and CDR2 FQNEAQ. This CDR3 has 13 amino acids. Deletions cut 4 bases from V and 3 bases from J, with 10 bases between. This sequence was found in a human donor in good health (CMV status not recorded). Some clones in this sample may be carry-over from other donors' samples. The rearrangement links TRBV7-8 to TRBJ2-7; D uncertain. Sequenced material: CD8+ T cells from PBMCs. The CDR3 region has the DNA TGTGCCAGCAGCTCCCCGCAATACTACGAGCAGTACTTC. Translating gives CASSSPQYYEQYF.